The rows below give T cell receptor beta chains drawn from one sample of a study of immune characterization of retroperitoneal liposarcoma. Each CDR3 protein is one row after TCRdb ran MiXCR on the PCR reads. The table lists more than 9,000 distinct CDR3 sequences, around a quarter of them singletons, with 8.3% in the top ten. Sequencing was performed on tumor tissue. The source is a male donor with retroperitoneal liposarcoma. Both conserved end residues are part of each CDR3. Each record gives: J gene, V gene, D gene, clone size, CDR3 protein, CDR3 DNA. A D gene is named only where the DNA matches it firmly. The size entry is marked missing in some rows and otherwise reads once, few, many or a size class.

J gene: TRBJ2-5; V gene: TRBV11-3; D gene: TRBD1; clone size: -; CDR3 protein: CASSLVSGGETQYF; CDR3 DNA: TGTGCCAGCAGCTTAGTCTCAGGGGGTGAGACCCAGTACTTC
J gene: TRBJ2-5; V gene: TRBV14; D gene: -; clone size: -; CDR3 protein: CASSLNRAFGTETQYF; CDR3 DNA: TGTGCCAGCAGCTTAAACAGGGCTTTTGGGACAGAGACCCAGTACTTC
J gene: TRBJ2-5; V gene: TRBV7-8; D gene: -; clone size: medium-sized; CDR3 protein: CASSLQETQYF; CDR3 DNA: TGTGCCAGCAGCCTCCAAGAGACCCAGTACTTC
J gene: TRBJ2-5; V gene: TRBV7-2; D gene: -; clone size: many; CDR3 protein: CASRGGGRETQYF; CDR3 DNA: TGTGCCAGCAGGGGTGGAGGGAGAGAGACCCAGTACTTC
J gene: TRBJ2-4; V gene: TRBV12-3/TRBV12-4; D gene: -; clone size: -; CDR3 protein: CASSFWDF; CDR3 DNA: TGTGCCAGCAGTTTCTGGGACTTC
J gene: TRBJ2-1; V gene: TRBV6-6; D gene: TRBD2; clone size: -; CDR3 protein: CASSYSGGRASEQFF; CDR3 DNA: TGTGCCAGCAGTTACTCAGGCGGGAGGGCCTCTGAGCAGTTCTTC
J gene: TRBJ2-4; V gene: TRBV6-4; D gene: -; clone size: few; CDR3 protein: CASSVGLEGYNEQYF; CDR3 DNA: TGTGCCAGCAGTGTCGGGCTAGAGGGGTACAATGAGCAGTACTTC
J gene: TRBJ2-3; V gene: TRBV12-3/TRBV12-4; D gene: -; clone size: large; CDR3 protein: CASSPRVGGTDTQYF; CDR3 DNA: TGTGCCAGCAGCCCAAGGGTGGGAGGCACAGATACGCAGTATTTT
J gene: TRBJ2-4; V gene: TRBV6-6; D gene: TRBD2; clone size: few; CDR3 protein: CASSSGRPEQYF; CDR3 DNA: TGTGCCAGCAGTTCCGGGAGGCCTGAGCAGTACTTC
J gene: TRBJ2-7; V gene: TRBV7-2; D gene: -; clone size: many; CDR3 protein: CASSLRRDYEQYF; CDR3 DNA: TGTGCCAGCAGCTTGAGGCGGGACTACGAGCAGTACTTC
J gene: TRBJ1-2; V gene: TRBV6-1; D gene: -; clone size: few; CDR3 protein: CASRGGSNGYTF; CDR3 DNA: TGTGCCAGCAGGGGTGGATCAAATGGCTACACCTTC
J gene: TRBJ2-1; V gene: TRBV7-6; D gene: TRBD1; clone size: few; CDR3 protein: CASSLAEGAYIQFF; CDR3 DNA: TGTGCCAGCAGCTTAGCAGAGGGGGCGTACATTCAGTTCTTC
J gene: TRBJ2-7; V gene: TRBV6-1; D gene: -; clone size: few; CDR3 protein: CASRLEINYEQYF; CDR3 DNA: TGTGCCAGCAGGTTGGAGATCAACTACGAGCAGTACTTC
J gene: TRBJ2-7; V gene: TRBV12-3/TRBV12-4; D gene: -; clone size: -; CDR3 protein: CASSFVNYNEQYF; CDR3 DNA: TGTGCCAGCAGTTTTGTGAACTACAATGAGCAGTACTTC
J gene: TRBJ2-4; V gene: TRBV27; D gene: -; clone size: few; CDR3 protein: CATQVWNEQYF; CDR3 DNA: TGTGCCACCCAAGTTTGGAATGAGCAGTACTTC
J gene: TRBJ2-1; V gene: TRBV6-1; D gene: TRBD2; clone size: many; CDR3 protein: CASSEQPPAGGSYNEQFF; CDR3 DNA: TGTGCCAGCAGTGAACAACCTCCAGCGGGGGGCTCCTACAATGAGCAGTTCTTC
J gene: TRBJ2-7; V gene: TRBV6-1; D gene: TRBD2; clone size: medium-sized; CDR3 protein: CASSEVQSPSGGRTYNEQYF; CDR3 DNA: TGTGCCAGCAGTGAAGTTCAAAGCCCTAGCGGGGGACGTACCTACAATGAGCAGTACTTC
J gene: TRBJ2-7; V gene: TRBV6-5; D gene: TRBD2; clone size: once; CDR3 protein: CASSTGEGLAYEQYF; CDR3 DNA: TGTGCCAGCAGCACTGGGGAGGGACTGGCCTACGAGCAGTACTTC
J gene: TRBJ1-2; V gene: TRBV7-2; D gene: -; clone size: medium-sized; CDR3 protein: CASSPVNYGYTF; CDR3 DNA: TGTGCCAGCAGCCCCGTTAACTATGGCTACACCTTC
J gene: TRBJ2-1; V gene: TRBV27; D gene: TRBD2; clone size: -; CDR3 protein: CASSFPSGPYNEQFF; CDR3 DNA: TGTGCCAGCAGTTTCCCTAGCGGCCCTTACAATGAGCAGTTCTTC
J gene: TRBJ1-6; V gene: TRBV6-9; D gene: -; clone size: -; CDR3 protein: CASSPPRQQYNSPLHF; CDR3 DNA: TGTGCCAGCAGTCCTCCTCGACAGCAATATAATTCACCCCTCCACTTT
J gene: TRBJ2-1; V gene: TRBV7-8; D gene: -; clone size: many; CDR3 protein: CASTLPPQGGAFTEETQFF; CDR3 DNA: TGTGCCAGCACCCTACCCCCACAGGGGGGGGCCTTTACTGAAGAGACCCAGTTCTTC
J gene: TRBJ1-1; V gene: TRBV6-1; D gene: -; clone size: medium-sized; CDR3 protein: CASFSRGGNTEAFF; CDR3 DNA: TGTGCCAGCTTTTCCCGAGGGGGAAACACTGAAGCTTTCTTT
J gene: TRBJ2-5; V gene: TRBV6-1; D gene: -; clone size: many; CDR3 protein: CASRSSQETQYF; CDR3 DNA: TGTGCCAGCAGGTCCAGTCAAGAGACCCAGTACTTC
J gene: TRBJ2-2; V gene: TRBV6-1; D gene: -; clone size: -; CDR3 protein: CASSKRTTETGELFF; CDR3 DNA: TGTGCCAGCAGTAAAAGGACTACAGAGACCGGGGAGCTGTTTTTT
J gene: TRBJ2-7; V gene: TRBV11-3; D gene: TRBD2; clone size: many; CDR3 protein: CASSLSGLAGGAYEQYF; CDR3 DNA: TGTGCCAGCAGCTTAAGCGGGCTAGCGGGAGGCGCCTACGAGCAGTACTTC
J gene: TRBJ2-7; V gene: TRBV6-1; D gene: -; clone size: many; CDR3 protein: CASSPGNEQYF; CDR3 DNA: TGTGCCAGCAGTCCCGGCAATGAGCAGTACTTC
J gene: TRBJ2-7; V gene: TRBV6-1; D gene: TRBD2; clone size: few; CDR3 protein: CASNRGEDNEQYF; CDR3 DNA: TGTGCCAGCAACCGGGGGGAGGACAATGAGCAGTACTTC
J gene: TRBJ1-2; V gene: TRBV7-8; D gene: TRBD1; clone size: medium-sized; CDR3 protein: CASSLGDRNYGYTF; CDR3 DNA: TGTGCCAGCAGCTTAGGGGACAGGAACTATGGCTACACCTTC
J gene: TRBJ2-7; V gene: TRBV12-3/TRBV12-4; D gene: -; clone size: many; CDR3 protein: CASSLQGRGAYEQYF; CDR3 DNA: TGTGCCAGCAGTCTACAGGGCCGAGGGGCTTACGAGCAGTACTTC
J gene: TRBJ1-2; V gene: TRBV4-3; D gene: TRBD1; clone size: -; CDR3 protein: CASSPPITGGDYGYTF; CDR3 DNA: TGCGCCAGCAGCCCACCGATAACAGGGGGCGACTATGGCTACACCTTC
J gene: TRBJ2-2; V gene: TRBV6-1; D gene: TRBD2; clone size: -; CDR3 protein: CASSERLGGGELFF; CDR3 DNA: TGTGCCAGCAGTGAAAGGTTGGGGGGGGGGGAGCTGTTTTTT
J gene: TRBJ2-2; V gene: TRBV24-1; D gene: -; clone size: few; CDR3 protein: CATSVKGAGELFF; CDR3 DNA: TGTGCCACCAGTGTAAAGGGTGCCGGGGAGCTGTTTTTT